Shown below are 16 T cell receptor beta chains from a single sample sequenced in a study of liver allograft versus peripheral blood T cells. For the study at large: T cell receptor repertoires in transplanted livers were compared with those in recipients' peripheral blood.

MiXCR was run by TCRdb on the reads, yielding one entry per CDR3 protein. Counted here are over 9,000 distinct CDR3 sequences, 26% occurring once; the ten biggest clones make up about 8.5%. These receptors were collected from a human patient who had a liver transplant. Some T cells may be graft donor cells.

Within the sample, this clonotype is medium-sized. The chain combines TRBV7-3 with TRBJ2-2; D is tentatively TRBD1 or TRBD2 (6 bases each). Trimming left V 2 bases short and J 3 bases short, with 10 bases between. Germline V gene sequence: CDR1 SGHTA, CDR2 FQGTGA. The CDR3 runs to 15 residues. This CDR3 reads CASSLGGGHTGELFF. CDR3 in DNA: TGTGCCAGCAGCTTAGGTGGGGGGCACACCGGGGAGCTGTTTTTT. The whole variable domain, remainder taken from reference TRBV7-3 and TRBJ2-2, is GAGVSQTPSNKVTEKGKYVELRCDPISGHTALYWYRQSLGQGPEFLIYFQGTGAADDSGLPNDRFFAVRPEGSVSTLKIQRTERGDSAVYLCASSLGGGHTGELFFGEGSRLTVL.

This chain connects TRBV7-9 to TRBJ1-1, with a possible D match to TRBD1 (5 bases). The CDR3 is 11 residues long. The ends were cut back, 5 bases at V and 10 bases at J, with 11 bases in the middle. Germline V gene sequence: CDR1 SEHNR, CDR2 FQNEAQ (reference sequence). CDR3 sequence (DNA): TGTGCCAGCAGCAAGGGAAGGGGAGCTTTCTTT. Protein sequence: CASSKGRGAFF.

This clonotype was seen a few times. The chain links TRBV14 to TRBJ1-1; weak D call: TRBD1 (6 bases). Germline CDR1 is SGHDN and CDR2 is FVKESK. Between the trimmed V and J ends, which lost 4 bases and 5 bases, there was a span of 17 bases. There are 15 residues in the CDR3. CDR3 coding DNA: TGTGCCAGCAGCCGTCTAACCCAGGGGACGACTGAAGCTTTCTTT. The encoded protein is CASSRLTQGTTEAFF.

This clonotype was observed a handful of times. The chain is built from TRBV12-5 and TRBJ1-3; no reliable D call. The CDR3 has 15 residues. Trimming stripped 0 bases from V and 4 bases from J, with 10 bases between. From germline, CDR1 is LGHNT and CDR2 FRNRAP. The CDR3 loop is CASGLVGAPGNTIYF. The DNA of the CDR3 is TGTGCTAGTGGTTTGGTGGGAGCCCCCGGAAACACCATATATTTT.

This clonotype was seen once. The V and J genes are TRBV2 and TRBJ1-2; D is ambiguous. Germline CDR1 SNHLY, CDR2 FYNNEI. CDR3 length: 12 amino acids. V was shortened by 4 bases and J by 2 bases, with 5 bases between the two germline ends. The CDR3 is CASSADNYGYTF. The CDR3 DNA reads as TGTGCCAGCAGTGCGGACAACTATGGCTACACCTTC.

This clonotype is medium-sized within its sample. This chain uses TRBV7-2 with TRBJ1-2; D possibly corresponds to TRBD1 (6 bases). The CDR3 is made up of 13 amino acids. Germline V lookup: CDR1 SGHTA, CDR2 FQGNSA. V gave up 1 base and J gave up 12 bases, with 15 bases separating them. DNA of the CDR3: TGTGCCAGCAGCTTAGATTGGGGGCGAGTGGACACCTTC. This gives the protein CASSLDWGRVDTF. Together with reference TRBV7-2 and TRBJ1-2, the CDR3 gives the full variable domain: GAGVSQSPSNKVTEKGKDVELRCDPISGHTALYWYRQSLGQGLEFLIYFQGNSAPDKSGLPSDRFSAERTGGSVSTLTIQRTQQEDSAVYLCASSLDWGRVDTFGSGTRLTVV.

The chain carries TRBV12-3 or TRBV12-4 and TRBJ2-6, with unresolved D. Trimming removed 3 bases from V and 7 bases from J, with 16 bases in between. The CDR3 is 16 amino acids. The CDR3 sequence: CASSLPAVLGANVLTF. For the CDR3, the DNA is TGTGCCAGCAGTTTGCCGGCTGTTCTTGGAGCCAACGTCCTGACTTTC.

A word on this clonotype: A much bigger clone sits one base away, suggesting this may be a read error. The chain uses TRBV7-9 and TRBJ1-2, with D hard to call. The CDR3 has 14 residues. Germline V gene sequence: CDR1 SEHNR, CDR2 FQNEAQ (reference sequence). The V end lost 5 bases, the J end lost 4 bases, and 14 bases lay between the germline ends. The CDR3 bases are TGTGCCAGCAGCCACAACCTCGACGGCTATGGCTACACCTTC. Translating gives CASSHNLDGYGYTF.

This clonotype was counted between two and nine times. The chain links TRBV30 to TRBJ1-4; D call uncertain. V was cut by 2 bases and J by 15 bases, with 13 bases left in between. This CDR3 has 11 amino acids. Germline V gives CDR1 GTSNPN, CDR2 SVGIG (reference sequence). The CDR3 reads CAWSRPRLLFF. DNA for the CDR3: TGTGCCTGGAGTCGGCCGCGGTTGTTGTTTTTT.

As DNA, the CDR3 is TGTGCCAGCAGCGCAAGACAGGGCGGGAGGGAACAAGAGACCCAGTACTTC. It translates to CASSARQGGREQETQYF. J is TRBJ2-5 and V is TRBV11-3, with 9 bases identical to TRBD2. The CDR3 length is 17 residues. The trim removed 5 bases at V and 2 bases at J, leaving 12 bases unmatched. Looked up from germline, CDR1 is SGHNT and CDR2 is YENEEA.

The table lists this clonotype with a few counts. The chain carries TRBV24-1 and TRBJ2-5; 7 bases map to TRBD2. CDR3 length: 15 residues. Trimming removed 3 bases from V and 3 bases from J; junction bases left unmatched: 6. CDR1 and CDR2 from the germline V gene are KGHDR and SFDVKD. The CDR3 bases are TGTGCCACCAGTGATGGGACTAAAAAGAAAGAGACCCAGTACTTC. Translated, it gives CATSDGTKKKETQYF.

Details on this clonotype: This may come from a read error, since a much larger clone is one base off. The chain links TRBV28 to TRBJ2-3; TRBD2 is a possible D gene (5 bases). Trimming took off 1 base at V and 1 base at J, with 30 bases between the two ends. Germline V CDR1 and CDR2: MDHEN, SYDVKM. CDR3 length: 22 amino acids. The CDR3 coding sequence is TGTGCCAGCAGTTTATCGCCTTATAGGTACATCGGACTGAGCTTTGGCACAGATACGCAGTATTTT. Its translation: CASSLSPYRYIGLSFGTDTQYF.

The genes are TRBV7-9 and TRBJ2-3; unclear D gene. The CDR3 is 16 amino acids. The ends were cut back, 1 base at V and 3 bases at J, with 14 bases in the middle. Germline CDR1 is SEHNR and CDR2 is FQNEAQ (reference sequence). DNA of the CDR3: TGTGCCAGCAGCTTAGATCTAGTCCTAGGAACAGATACGCAGTATTTT. This gives the protein CASSLDLVLGTDTQYF. Complete variable domain (other parts from reference TRBV7-9 and TRBJ2-3): DTGVSQNPRHKITKRGQNVTFRCDPISEHNRLYWYRQTLGQGPEFLTYFQNEAQLEKSRLLSDRFSAERPKGSFSTLEIQRTEQGDSAMYLCASSLDLVLGTDTQYFGPGTRLTVL.

This clonotype was detected ten times or more. The chain links TRBV28 to TRBJ1-1; D remains unclear. The CDR3 consists of 12 residues. The germline CDR1 and CDR2 sequences are MDHEN and SYDVKM. V lost 4 bases and J 4 bases, leaving 7 bases between the germline ends. DNA of the CDR3: TGTGCCAGCAGTTCGAGGAGCACTGAAGCTTTCTTT. This sequence encodes CASSSRSTEAFF.

V gene TRBV7-2 combines with J gene TRBJ2-5, with D perhaps matching TRBD2 (6 bases). Germline lookup yields CDR1 SGHTA and CDR2 FQGNSA. The CDR3 covers 16 residues. V was shortened by 0 bases and J by 7 bases, with 18 bases between the two germline ends. The CDR3 reads CASSLAVVGWGGTQYF. In DNA form, the CDR3 reads TGTGCCAGCAGCTTAGCGGTGGTAGGATGGGGAGGGACCCAGTACTTC. Variable domain in full (rest from reference TRBV7-2 and TRBJ2-5): GAGVSQSPSNKVTEKGKDVELRCDPISGHTALYWYRQSLGQGLEFLIYFQGNSAPDKSGLPSDRFSAERTGGSVSTLTIQRTQQEDSAVYLCASSLAVVGWGGTQYFGPGTRLLVL.

In its sample, this clonotype is medium-sized. The rearrangement joins TRBV28 to TRBJ1-5, with D maybe TRBD1 (5 bases). The ends were cut back, 1 base at V and 0 bases at J, with 7 bases in the middle. The germline V gene has CDR1 MDHEN and CDR2 SYDVKM. This CDR3 region has 15 residues. The CDR3 region is CASSLLRGSNQPQHF. The CDR3 DNA follows: TGTGCCAGCAGTTTATTAAGGGGTAGCAATCAGCCCCAGCATTTT.